This TCR beta chain was captured by sequencing in a study of control samples from healthy donors and cancer patients. V was pared by 7 bases and J by 4 bases, with 10 bases between. CDR3 length: 12 residues. Germline loops: CDR1 SGHVS, CDR2 FQNEAQ. Libraries were prepared by immunoSEQ multiplex PCR; TCRdb keeps only in-frame clonotypes and omits some of them. The data contain about 130,000 clones, over 80% of them seen just once; the ten biggest clones take up 2.1%. The sequence derives from a woman aged 45-65 years in good health. The V and J genes are TRBV7-8 and TRBJ1-1, with D unresolved. The source material was blood. The CDR3 loop is CASNRLGTEAFF. Written as DNA, the CDR3 is TGTGCCAGCAACCGTCTCGGCACTGAAGCTTTCTTT. Combining the CDR3 with reference TRBV7-8 and TRBJ1-1 gives the whole variable domain GAGVSQSPRYKVAKRGQDVALRCDPISGHVSLFWYQQALGQGPEFLTYFQNEAQLDKSGLPSDRFFAERPEGSVSTLKIQRTQQEDSAVYLCASNRLGTEAFFGQGTRLTVV.